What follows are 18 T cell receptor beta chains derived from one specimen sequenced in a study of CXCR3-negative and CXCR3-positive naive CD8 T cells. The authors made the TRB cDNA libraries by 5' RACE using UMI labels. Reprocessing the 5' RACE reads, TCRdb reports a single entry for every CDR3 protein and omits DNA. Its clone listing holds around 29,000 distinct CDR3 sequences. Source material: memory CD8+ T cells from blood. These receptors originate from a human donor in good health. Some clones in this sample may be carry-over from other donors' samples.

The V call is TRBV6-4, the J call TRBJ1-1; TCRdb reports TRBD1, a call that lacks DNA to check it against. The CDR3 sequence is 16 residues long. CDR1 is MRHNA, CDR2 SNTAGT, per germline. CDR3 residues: CASSDPPGQGRVEAFF.

The CDR3 sequence is CASSTGQFYGYTF. This chain connects TRBV6-6 to TRBJ1-2; TCRdb's D gene call, TRBD1, goes unchecked for lack of DNA. Germline-derived CDR1 and CDR2 are MNHNY and SVGAGI (reference sequence). This CDR3 is built from 13 residues.

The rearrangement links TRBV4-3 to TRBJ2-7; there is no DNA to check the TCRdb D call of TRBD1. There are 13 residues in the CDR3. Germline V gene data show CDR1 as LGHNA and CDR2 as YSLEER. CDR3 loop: CASSLDATAEQYF.

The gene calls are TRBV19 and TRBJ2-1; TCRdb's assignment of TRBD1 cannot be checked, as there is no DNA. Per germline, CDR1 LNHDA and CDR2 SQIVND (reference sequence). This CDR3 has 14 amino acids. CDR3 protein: CASSIGGGWNEQFF.

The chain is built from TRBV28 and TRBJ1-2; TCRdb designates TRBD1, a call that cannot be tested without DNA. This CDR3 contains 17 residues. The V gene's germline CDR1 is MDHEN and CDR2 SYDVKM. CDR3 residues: CASSFNWDRGTNYGYTF.

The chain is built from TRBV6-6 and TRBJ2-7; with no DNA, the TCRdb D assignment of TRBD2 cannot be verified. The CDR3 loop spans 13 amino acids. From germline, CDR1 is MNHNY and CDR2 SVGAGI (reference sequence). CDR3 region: CASSPLNHYEQYF.

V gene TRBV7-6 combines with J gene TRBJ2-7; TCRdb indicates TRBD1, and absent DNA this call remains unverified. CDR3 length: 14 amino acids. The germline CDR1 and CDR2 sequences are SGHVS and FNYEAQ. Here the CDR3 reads CASSLDMPPYEQYF.

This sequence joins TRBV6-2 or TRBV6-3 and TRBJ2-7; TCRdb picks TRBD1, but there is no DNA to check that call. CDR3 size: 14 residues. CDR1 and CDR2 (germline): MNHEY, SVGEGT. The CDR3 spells CASSQGFSSYEQYF.

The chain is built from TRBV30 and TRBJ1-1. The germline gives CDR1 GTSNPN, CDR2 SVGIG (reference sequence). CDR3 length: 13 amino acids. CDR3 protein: CAWSVDGWTEAFF.

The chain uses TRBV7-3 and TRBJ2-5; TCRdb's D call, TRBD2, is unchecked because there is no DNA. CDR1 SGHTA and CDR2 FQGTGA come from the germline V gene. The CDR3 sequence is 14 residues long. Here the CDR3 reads CASSVGPTGETQYF.

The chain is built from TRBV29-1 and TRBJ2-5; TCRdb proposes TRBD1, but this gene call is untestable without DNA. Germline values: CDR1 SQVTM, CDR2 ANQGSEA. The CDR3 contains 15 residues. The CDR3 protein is CSVGDSGTARETQYF.

The CDR3: CASSLQDSSTGANVLTF. The rearrangement links TRBV7-2 to TRBJ2-6; the TCRdb call, TRBD1, lacks DNA for checking. There are 17 residues in the CDR3. Germline V gene lookup returns CDR1 SGHTA and CDR2 FQGNSA.

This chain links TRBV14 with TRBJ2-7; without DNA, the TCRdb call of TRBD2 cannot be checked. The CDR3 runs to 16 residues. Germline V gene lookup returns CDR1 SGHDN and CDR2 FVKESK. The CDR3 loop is CASSQVGTSGGYEQYF.

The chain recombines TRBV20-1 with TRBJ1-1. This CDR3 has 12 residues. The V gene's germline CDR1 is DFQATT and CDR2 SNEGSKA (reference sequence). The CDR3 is CSARELGTEAFF.

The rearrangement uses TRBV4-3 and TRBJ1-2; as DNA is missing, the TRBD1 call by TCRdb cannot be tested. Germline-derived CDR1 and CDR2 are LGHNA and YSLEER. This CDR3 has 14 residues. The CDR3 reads CASSQAGGYYGYTF.

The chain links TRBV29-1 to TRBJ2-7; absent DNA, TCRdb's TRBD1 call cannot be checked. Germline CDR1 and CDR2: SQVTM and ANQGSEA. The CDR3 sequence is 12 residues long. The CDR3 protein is CSVPGEAYEQYF.

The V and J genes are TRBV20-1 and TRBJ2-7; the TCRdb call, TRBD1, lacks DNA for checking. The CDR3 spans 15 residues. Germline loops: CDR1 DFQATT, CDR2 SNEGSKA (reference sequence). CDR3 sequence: CSARESEGTAYEQYF.

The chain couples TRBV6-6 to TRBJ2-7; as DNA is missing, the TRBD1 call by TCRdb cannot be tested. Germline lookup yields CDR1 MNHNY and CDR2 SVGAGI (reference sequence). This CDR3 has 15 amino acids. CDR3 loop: CASSYTPDRVGEQYF.